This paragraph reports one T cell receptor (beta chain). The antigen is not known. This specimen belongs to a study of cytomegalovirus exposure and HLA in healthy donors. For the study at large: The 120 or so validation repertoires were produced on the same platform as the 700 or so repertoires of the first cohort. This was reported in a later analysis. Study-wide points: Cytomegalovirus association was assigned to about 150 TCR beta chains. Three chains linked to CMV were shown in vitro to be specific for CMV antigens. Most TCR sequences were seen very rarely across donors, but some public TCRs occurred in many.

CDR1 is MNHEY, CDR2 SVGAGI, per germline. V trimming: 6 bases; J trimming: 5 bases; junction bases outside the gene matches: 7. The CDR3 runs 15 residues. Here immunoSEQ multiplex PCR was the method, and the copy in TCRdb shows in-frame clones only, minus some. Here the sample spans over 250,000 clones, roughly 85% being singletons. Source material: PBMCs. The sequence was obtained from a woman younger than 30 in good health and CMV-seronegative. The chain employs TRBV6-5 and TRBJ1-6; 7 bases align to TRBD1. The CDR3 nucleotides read TGTGCCAGCAGGGCAAGGGACAGCAATAATTCACCCCTCCACTTT. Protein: CASRARDSNNSPLHF.